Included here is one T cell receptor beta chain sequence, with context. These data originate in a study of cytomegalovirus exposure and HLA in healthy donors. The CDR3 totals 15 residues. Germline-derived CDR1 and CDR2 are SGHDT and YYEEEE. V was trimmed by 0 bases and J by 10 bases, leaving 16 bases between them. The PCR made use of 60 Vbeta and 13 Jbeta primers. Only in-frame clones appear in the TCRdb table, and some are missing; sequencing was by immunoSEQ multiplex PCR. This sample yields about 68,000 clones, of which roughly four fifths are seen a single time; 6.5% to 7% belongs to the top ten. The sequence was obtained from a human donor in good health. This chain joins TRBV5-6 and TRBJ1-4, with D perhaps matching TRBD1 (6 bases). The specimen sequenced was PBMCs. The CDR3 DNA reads TGTGCCAGCAGCTTGGAGTCCAGGGGTCAGGGAAAACTGTTTTTT. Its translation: CASSLESRGQGKLFF.